Following are 26 T cell receptor beta chains from one sample sequenced in a study of response to subunit inactivated influenza vaccine. TCRdb analysed the RT-PCR reads with MiXCR anew, one entry per CDR3 protein. This sample has fewer than 400,000 distinct CDR3 sequences; about a fifth occur once, and the top ten carry about 9.4%. The sample in question was PBMCs from blood, obtained about 20 months after vaccination. Receptor source: a man aged 50 to 75 who received an inactivated influenza vaccine.

This clonotype was seen a few times. The chain uses TRBV21-1 and TRBJ2-2; the DNA was not used to check the table's D call, TRBD2. TRBV21-1 is noted as a pseudogene. This CDR3 comprises 15 residues. The CDR3, as DNA: TGTGCCAGCACCACGGGGAGGGCAGGGTCCGGGGAGCTGTTTTTT. This gives the protein CASTTGRAGSGELFF.

This clonotype was observed a handful of times. This chain links TRBV18 with TRBJ1-2, with 7 bases identical to TRBD1. The germline CDR1 and CDR2 sequences are KGHSH and LQKENI. With 3 bases clipped from V and 3 bases from J, the junction kept 10 bases outside the gene matches. There are 16 residues in the CDR3. The CDR3 sequence: CASSPGQLNPYYGYTF. The DNA of the CDR3 is TGTGCCAGCTCACCGGGACAGCTCAACCCCTACTATGGCTACACCTTC.

The J gene is TRBJ2-3, the V gene TRBV18; no reliable D call. Trimming shortened V by 4 bases and J by 0 bases, and 11 bases separated the two germline ends. This CDR3 region has 15 residues. Germline CDR1 KGHSH, CDR2 LQKENI. This CDR3 reads CASSRDGTSTDTQYF. The DNA for the CDR3 is TGTGCCAGCTCACGCGACGGAACTAGCACAGATACGCAGTATTTT.

This clonotype was picked up a small number of times. This chain uses TRBV7-3 with TRBJ2-1; D call uncertain. The germline V gene has CDR1 SGHTA and CDR2 FQGTGA. The CDR3 has 14 amino acids. Between the trimmed V and J ends, which lost 4 bases and 3 bases, there was a span of 10 bases. The CDR3 coding sequence is TGTGCCAGCAGCTGGGGTAGGGACTACAATGAGCAGTTCTTC. Translation gives CASSWGRDYNEQFF.

This clonotype has more than one count but fewer than ten. The J gene is TRBJ2-3, the V gene TRBV2, with 9 bases identical to TRBD2. Germline lookup yields CDR1 SNHLY and CDR2 FYNNEI. V was clipped by 4 bases and J by 2 bases; unmatched bases: 4. The CDR3 totals 15 residues. For the CDR3, the DNA is TGTGCCAGCAGTGTTAGCGGGGGTACCACAGATACGCAGTATTTT. Amino acid sequence: CASSVSGGTTDTQYF.

J is TRBJ2-7 and V is TRBV5-1, with 8 bases matching TRBD2. The V and J ends lost 1 base and 2 bases, in that order; junction bases with no gene match: 11. In germline, CDR1 is SGHRS, CDR2 YFSETQ. This CDR3 is built from 17 residues. The CDR3 reads CASSLNSRAGAAYEQYF. CDR3 DNA: TGCGCCAGCAGCTTGAACTCCCGAGCGGGGGCTGCCTACGAGCAGTACTTC.

This chain joins TRBV12-3 or TRBV12-4 and TRBJ1-1, with D maybe TRBD1 (6 bases). The CDR3 covers 14 residues. V was shortened by 5 bases and J by 2 bases, with 12 bases between the two germline ends. The CDR3 here is CASSLHRDNTEAFF. The CDR3, as DNA: TGTGCCAGCAGTCTACACAGGGATAACACTGAAGCTTTCTTT.

The DNA of the CDR3 is TGTGCCACCTCTCGGGGACAGGGGTTTGAAAAACTGTTTTTT. Amino acids: CATSRGQGFEKLFF. The chain carries TRBV12-3 or TRBV12-4 and TRBJ1-4, with 10 bases identical to TRBD1. The CDR3 consists of 14 residues. Losses at the gene ends were 10 bases for V and 7 bases for J; bases not matched to a gene: 9.

In its sample, this clonotype was seen a few times. The chain joins TRBV5-1 to TRBJ2-6, with D perhaps matching TRBD1 (6 bases). Germline lookup yields CDR1 SGHRS and CDR2 YFSETQ. The ends were cut back, 1 base at V and 4 bases at J, with 9 bases in the middle. The CDR3 has 15 residues. CDR3 sequence: CASSLTGTGANVLTF. The CDR3 DNA reads as TGCGCCAGCAGCTTGACAGGGACAGGGGCCAACGTCCTGACTTTC.

A few counts support this clonotype. The chain employs TRBV5-4 and TRBJ1-2; D is uncertain. V was pared by 0 bases and J by 3 bases, with 12 bases between. The CDR3 totals 15 residues. The germline V gene has CDR1 SGHNT and CDR2 YYREEE (reference sequence). CDR3 in DNA: TGTGCCAGCAGCTTGGATTTGTGGGCCGACTATGGCTACACCTTC. Protein sequence: CASSLDLWADYGYTF.

The V gene is TRBV5-1, the J gene TRBJ2-7; D is ambiguous. This CDR3 comprises 13 residues. Trimming removed 4 bases from V and 1 base from J, with 9 bases in between. CDR1 is SGHRS and CDR2 is YFSETQ in the germline V gene. The CDR3 DNA reads as TGCGCCAGCAGCCACTCTTCTTCCTACGAGCAGTACTTC. Translated: CASSHSSSYEQYF.

The chain has TRBV20-1 and TRBJ1-6, with a possible D match to TRBD1 (5 bases). V was cut by 6 bases and J by 5 bases, with 14 bases left in between. The CDR3 has 14 amino acids. Germline V CDR1 and CDR2: DFQATT, SNEGSKA (reference sequence). The DNA of the CDR3 is TGCAGTGCAGCTGCCGGGGGAAATAATTCACCCCTCCACTTT. It yields the protein CSAAAGGNNSPLHF.

The chain combines TRBV3-1 with TRBJ2-5; 11 nucleotides agree with TRBD2. Trimming removed 5 bases from V and 0 bases from J; junction bases left unmatched: 14. CDR3 length: 19 residues. CDR1 and CDR2 (germline): LGHDT, YNNKEL (reference sequence). CDR3 region: CASSSSLAGGYLYQETQYF. CDR3 sequence (DNA): TGTGCCAGCAGCTCTTCGCTAGCGGGGGGCTACCTGTACCAAGAGACCCAGTACTTC.

This rearrangement joins TRBV2 to TRBJ2-1; D gene uncertain. The germline gives CDR1 SNHLY, CDR2 FYNNEI. The V end lost 8 bases, the J end lost 0 bases, and 14 bases lay between the germline ends. The CDR3 spans 15 residues. The CDR3 spells CASVIGIGSYNEQFF. Here the CDR3 DNA reads TGTGCCAGCGTAATAGGGATCGGCTCCTACAATGAGCAGTTCTTC.

This clonotype has a single count. A read error may produce the germline difference seen at one junction end. The V and J genes are TRBV10-3 and TRBJ1-1; 7 bases map to TRBD1. The germline gives CDR1 ENHRY, CDR2 SYGVKD. This CDR3 spans 15 amino acids. The CDR3 loop reads CAISEIGTVNTEALF. The CDR3 DNA is TGTGCCATCAGTGAGATCGGGACAGTCAACACTGAAGCTTTATTT.

The chain couples TRBV12-3 or TRBV12-4 to TRBJ2-7; the D gene could be TRBD1 or TRBD2 (5 bases each). There are 13 residues in the CDR3. V dropped 6 bases and J dropped 5 bases, with 14 bases sitting between them. CDR3: CASRGEGRNEQYF. For the CDR3, the DNA is TGTGCCAGCAGAGGCGAGGGGCGCAACGAGCAGTACTTC.

This chain links TRBV6-1 with TRBJ1-4; 8 bases fit TRBD1. Trimming removed 6 bases from V and 4 bases from J; junction bases left unmatched: 4. Germline V CDR1 and CDR2: MNHNS, SASEGT. The CDR3 is made up of 14 amino acids. For the CDR3, the DNA is TGTGCCAGCAGGCCGGACAGGGATAATGAAAAACTGTTTTTT. Its protein is CASRPDRDNEKLFF.

This clonotype has ten or more counts. V is TRBV3-1 and J is TRBJ1-2, with TRBD1 matching 10 bases. The CDR3 is made up of 14 amino acids. Germline V gene lookup returns CDR1 LGHDT and CDR2 YNNKEL (reference sequence). V lost 4 bases and J lost 5; bases outside the gene matches: 4. The CDR3 protein is CASSRGQGEYGYTF. CDR3 DNA sequence: TGTGCCAGCAGCCGCGGACAGGGGGAGTATGGCTACACCTTC.

The J gene is TRBJ2-7, the V gene TRBV4-1, with 7 bases fitting TRBD2. The length of the CDR3 is 14 residues. The V segment lost 5 bases and the J segment 3 bases; nucleotides outside the gene matches: 7. From germline, CDR1 is MGHRA and CDR2 YSYEKL. The CDR3: CASSLGEGSYEQYF. The CDR3 region has the DNA TGCGCCAGCAGCTTGGGGGAGGGAAGCTACGAGCAGTACTTC.

Note on this clonotype: A much larger clonotype is one base distant, so this may be a read error. The rearrangement joins TRBV29-1 to TRBJ1-3; D call uncertain. Looked up from germline, CDR1 is SQVTM and CDR2 is ANQGSEA. This CDR3 region has 13 residues. CDR3 in DNA: TGCAGCGGGACCGCTCACTCTGGAAACACCATACATTTT. Translation gives CSGTAHSGNTIHF.

This clonotype was picked up a small number of times. The chain couples TRBV5-1 to TRBJ2-5; TRBD2 matches at 8 bases. Germline V gene lookup returns CDR1 SGHRS and CDR2 YFSETQ. V shed 6 bases and J 2 bases; nucleotides not matched to a gene: 6. The CDR3 contains 14 residues. CDR3 residues: CASMGLGAQETQYF. The CDR3 region has the DNA TGCGCCAGCATGGGACTAGGTGCTCAAGAGACCCAGTACTTC.

The rearrangement joins TRBV3-1 to TRBJ1-4; D is unresolved. This CDR3 has 14 amino acids. Deletions cut 1 base from V and 8 bases from J, with 11 bases between. Germline V gene sequence: CDR1 LGHDT, CDR2 YNNKEL (reference sequence). Here the CDR3 DNA reads TGTGCCAGCAGCCAAGGCGAGGGAGGGGAAAAACTGTTTTTT. Amino acids: CASSQGEGGEKLFF.

The V and J genes are TRBV20-1 and TRBJ2-5, with 9 nucleotides matching TRBD2. This CDR3 is 14 amino acids long. Germline loops: CDR1 DFQATT, CDR2 SNEGSKA (reference sequence). With 3 bases clipped from V and 5 bases from J, the junction kept 7 bases outside the gene matches. The CDR3: CSASLAGGVETQYF. CDR3 coding DNA: TGCAGTGCTAGTCTTGCGGGGGGGGTCGAGACCCAGTACTTC.

This chain links TRBV20-1 with TRBJ2-5; 7 positions match TRBD2. After removal of 4 bases from V and 4 bases from J, the junction contained 3 bases not matched to a gene. In germline, CDR1 is DFQATT, CDR2 SNEGSKA (reference sequence). The CDR3 runs to 12 residues. In DNA, the CDR3 is TGCAGTGCTACACTAGCGTCAGAGACCCAGTACTTC. This translates into CSATLASETQYF.

The chain combines TRBV7-2 with TRBJ2-1; unclear D gene. The CDR3 runs 13 residues. The V end lost 5 bases, the J end lost 4 bases, and 9 bases lay between the germline ends. From germline, CDR1 is SGHTA and CDR2 FQGNSA. The CDR3 sequence: CASSQMSYNEQFF. Written as DNA, the CDR3 is TGTGCCAGCAGCCAAATGTCATACAATGAGCAGTTCTTC.

The chain combines TRBV10-2 with TRBJ1-1; TRBD1 matches at 7 bases. The length of the CDR3 is 13 residues. Per germline, CDR1 WSHSY and CDR2 SAAADI. V shed 3 bases and J 5 bases; nucleotides not matched to a gene: 3. CDR3 loop: CASSDTRGTEAFF. The CDR3 DNA is TGCGCCAGCAGTGATACCAGGGGGACTGAAGCTTTCTTT.